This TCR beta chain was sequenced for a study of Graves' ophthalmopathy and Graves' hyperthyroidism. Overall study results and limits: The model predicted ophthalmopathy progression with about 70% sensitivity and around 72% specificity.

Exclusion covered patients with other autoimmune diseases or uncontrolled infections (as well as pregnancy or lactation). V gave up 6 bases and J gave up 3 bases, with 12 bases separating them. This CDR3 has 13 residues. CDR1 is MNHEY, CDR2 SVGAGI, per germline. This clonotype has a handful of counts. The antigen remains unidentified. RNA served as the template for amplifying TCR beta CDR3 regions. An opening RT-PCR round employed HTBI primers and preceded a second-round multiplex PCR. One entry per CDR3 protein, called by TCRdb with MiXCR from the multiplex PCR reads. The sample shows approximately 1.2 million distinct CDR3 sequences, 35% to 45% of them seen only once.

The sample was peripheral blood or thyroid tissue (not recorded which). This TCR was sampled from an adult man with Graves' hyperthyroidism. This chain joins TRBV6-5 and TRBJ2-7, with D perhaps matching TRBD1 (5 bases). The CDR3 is CASRRQRHYEQYF. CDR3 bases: TGTGCCAGCAGGCGACAGAGACACTACGAGCAGTACTTC.